These T cell receptor beta chains were read from a single sample in a study of shared clonotypes between healthy human individuals. Sequenced by immunoSEQ multiplex PCR; TCRdb stores in-frame clones only, minus some. The data contain hundreds of thousands of clones, more than 75% of them singletons. The sample was PBMCs. These receptors came from a woman in her 40s in good health. Some clones in this sample may be carry-over from other donors' samples. Both conserved end residues are part of each CDR3. D genes are given only for firm matches. Only part of the rows carry a size: once, few, many, or a class if the clone is expanded.

J | V | D | size | CDR3 | DNA
TRBJ2-3 | TRBV30 | . | . | CAWTVGGSGDTQYF | TGCGCCTGGACAGTGGGCGGGAGTGGCGATACGCAGTATTTT
TRBJ2-5 | TRBV9 | TRBD1 | many | CASSVTGQETQYF | TGTGCCAGCAGCGTGACAGGGCAAGAGACCCAGTACTTC
TRBJ1-5 | TRBV29-1 | . | few | CSVTHNRDQPQHF | TGCAGCGTTACCCATAACAGGGACCAGCCCCAGCATTTT
TRBJ2-1 | TRBV7-8 | TRBD2 | . | CASHLAGINEQFF | TGTGCCAGCCACCTAGCGGGAATAAATGAGCAGTTCTTC
TRBJ2-7 | TRBV5-5 | . | . | CASSYSSANYEQYF | TGTGCCAGCAGCTACTCTAGCGCCAACTACGAGCAGTACTTC
TRBJ1-5 | TRBV7-9 | . | . | CASSLAREPQHF | TGTGCCAGCAGCTTAGCGAGGGAGCCCCAGCATTTT
TRBJ2-1 | TRBV4-3 | TRBD2 | . | CASSHGTSGRLGTYNEQFF | TGCGCCAGCAGCCATGGGACTAGCGGGAGATTGGGGACCTACAATGAGCAGTTCTTC
TRBJ1-1 | TRBV30 | TRBD1 | few | CAWRNRGHTEAFF | TGTGCCTGGAGGAACAGGGGGCACACTGAAGCTTTCTTT
TRBJ2-7 | TRBV19 | TRBD2 | . | CASSMKVAGAYEQYF | TGTGCCAGTAGTATGAAGGTAGCGGGTGCCTACGAGCAGTACTTC
TRBJ1-2 | TRBV5-4 | TRBD1 | . | CASREEWTGAMNYGYTF | TGTGCCAGCAGGGAGGAGTGGACAGGGGCGATGAACTATGGCTACACCTTC
TRBJ2-7 | TRBV9 | . | once | CASSVGGRSSYEQYF | TGTGCCAGCAGCGTAGGCGGAAGAAGCTCCTACGAGCAGTACTTC
TRBJ2-7 | TRBV28 | . | . | CASSPPGVGQYF | TGTGCCAGCAGTCCCCCAGGTGTAGGGCAGTACTTC
TRBJ2-1 | TRBV7-3 | TRBD2 | . | CASSYRLADNNEQFF | TGTGCCAGCAGCTACCGACTAGCGGACAACAATGAGCAGTTCTTC
TRBJ1-3 | TRBV4-1 | TRBD1 | . | CASSLEGDRVFSGNTIYF | TGCGCCAGCAGCCTCGAGGGGGACAGGGTTTTCTCTGGAAACACCATATATTTT
TRBJ2-7 | TRBV5-4 | TRBD2 | . | CASGKLRSGSLYEQYF | TGTGCCAGCGGAAAGCTCCGAAGCGGGAGTTTGTACGAGCAGTACTTC
TRBJ1-3 | TRBV25-1 | . | once | CASSEFKGSGNTIYF | TGTGCCAGCAGTGAATTTAAGGGCAGTGGAAACACCATATATTTT
TRBJ1-1 | TRBV28 | . | . | CASSLLTIGIGTEAFF | TGTGCCAGCAGTTTATTGACGATAGGGATCGGGACTGAAGCTTTCTTT
TRBJ2-2 | TRBV5-1 | TRBD1 | . | CASSLARDRGVRFQW | TGCGCCAGCAGCTTGGCCCGGGACAGGGGTGTCCGCTTCCAGTGG
TRBJ2-7 | TRBV5-1 | . | . | CASSSSAGRYSYEQYF | .
TRBJ1-1 | TRBV18 | . | . | CASSLDNTEAFF | TGTGCCAGCTCCCTAGACAACACTGAAGCTTTCTTT
TRBJ1-3 | TRBV5-1 | . | . | CASSNQMDTIYF | TGCGCCAGCAGCAATCAGATGGACACCATATATTTT
TRBJ2-7 | TRBV27 | TRBD2 | few | CASKKSGTGEGQTGEQYF | TGTGCCAGCAAAAAATCGGGTACGGGGGAGGGCCAAACAGGCGAGCAGTACTTC
TRBJ2-1 | TRBV29-1 | . | . | CSVDRAASSNEQFF | TGCAGCGTTGATCGGGCCGCCTCAAGCAATGAGCAGTTCTTC
TRBJ1-1 | TRBV18 | TRBD1 | . | CASSPQGALNTEAFF | TGTGCCAGCTCACCACAGGGGGCCTTGAACACTGAAGCTTTCTTT
TRBJ2-7 | TRBV29-1 | . | . | CSVEGGVDEQYF | TGCAGCGTTGAAGGGGGGGTGGACGAGCAGTACTTC
TRBJ2-3 | TRBV29-1 | TRBD2 | . | CSAPLAGGSNTQYF | TGCAGCGCCCCTCTAGCGGGAGGCTCTAATACGCAGTATTTT
TRBJ1-3 | TRBV9 | . | once | CASSVEGSGNTIYF | TGTGCCAGCAGCGTTGAGGGGTCTGGAAACACCATATATTTT
TRBJ2-5 | TRBV27 | . | once | CASSLRRGGETQYF | TGTGCCAGCAGTTTAAGGCGCGGAGGGGAGACCCAGTACTTC
TRBJ2-5 | TRBV28 | . | . | CASSPEETQYF | TGTGCCAGCAGCCCAGAGGAGACCCAGTACTTC
TRBJ2-7 | TRBV7-2 | . | . | CASSLLGTTYEQYF | TGTGCCAGCAGCCTCCTGGGAACTACCTACGAGCAGTACTTC
TRBJ2-3 | TRBV15 | . | . | CATSRAQPSGTDTQYF | TGTGCCACCAGCAGAGCCCAACCCTCCGGGACAGATACGCAGTATTTT
TRBJ2-7 | TRBV7-9 | . | . | CASSDSTPHVGIEQYF | TGTGCCAGCAGCGATTCCACCCCCCATGTAGGGATCGAGCAGTACTTC
TRBJ2-7 | TRBV7-3 | . | once | CASSVNSPRQGGEQYF | TGTGCCAGCAGCGTCAACTCGCCCCGACAGGGAGGCGAGCAGTACTTC
TRBJ2-7 | TRBV21-1 | . | . | CASSKVDEPRRGEQYF | TGTGCCAGCAGCAAAGTCGACGAACCCCGCAGGGGGGAGCAGTACTTC
TRBJ2-7 | TRBV6-6 | TRBD2 | once | CASSPAGVFYEQYF | TGTGCCAGCAGTCCCGCGGGAGTTTTCTACGAGCAGTACTTC
TRBJ2-7 | TRBV4-3 | TRBD1 | many | CASSQTGTGTYEQYF | TGCGCCAGCAGCCAGACCGGGACAGGGACTTACGAGCAGTACTTC
TRBJ1-5 | TRBV7-2 | . | . | CASSLEGLGPQHF | TGTGCCAGCAGCTTAGAGGGCCTGGGGCCCCAGCATTTT
TRBJ2-5 | TRBV5-4 | . | . | CASSLGDRYQETQYF | TGTGCCAGCAGCTTGGGAGACAGATACCAAGAGACCCAGTACTTC
TRBJ1-1 | TRBV7-3 | . | . | CASSARGNTEAFF | TGTGCCAGCAGCGCCAGGGGCAACACTGAAGCTTTCTTT
TRBJ1-2 | TRBV5-1 | . | many | CASSSSLGGREGYTF | TGCGCCAGCAGCTCCTCCTTGGGGGGGCGGGAAGGCTACACCTTC
TRBJ2-7 | TRBV5-8 | . | . | CASSYLVQVYEQYF | TGTGCCAGCAGCTATTTAGTACAGGTTTACGAGCAGTACTTC
TRBJ1-5 | TRBV28 | . | once | CASTDSNQPQHF | TGTGCCAGCACAGATAGCAATCAGCCCCAGCATTTT
TRBJ2-5 | TRBV7-6 | . | . | CASSPQGGGETQYF | TGTGCCAGCAGCCCCCAGGGAGGCGGGGAGACCCAGTACTTC
TRBJ2-5 | TRBV7-2 | . | . | CASSFGRETQYF | TGTGCCAGCAGCTTTGGAAGAGAGACCCAGTACTTC
TRBJ2-7 | TRBV6-5 | . | . | CASSPRQLSYEQYF | TGTGCCAGCAGTCCTCGACAGCTTTCCTACGAGCAGTACTTC
TRBJ1-1 | TRBV5-4 | . | . | CASSPGGGSGTEAFF | TGTGCCAGCAGCCCCGGGGGGGGGTCTGGGACTGAAGCTTTCTTT
TRBJ2-6 | TRBV5-4 | TRBD2 | . | CASSPSSGALSGANVLTF | TGTGCCAGCAGCCCATCTAGCGGGGCCCTCTCTGGGGCCAACGTCCTGACTTTC
TRBJ2-2 | TRBV30 | . | . | CAWSSTNTGELFF | TGTGCCTGGAGCAGCACGAACACCGGGGAGCTGTTTTTT
TRBJ2-5 | TRBV4-2 | TRBD2 | . | CASSQEVVSGSGVETQYF | TGTGCCAGCAGCCAAGAGGTTGTTAGCGGGAGTGGGGTAGAGACCCAGTACTTC
TRBJ2-1 | TRBV11-2 | TRBD2 | . | CASSLQVSSGRNEQFF | TGTGCCAGCAGCCTACAGGTATCTAGCGGGAGAAATGAGCAGTTCTTC
TRBJ1-1 | TRBV6-6 | . | once | CASRRKRDTEAFF | TGTGCCAGCAGAAGAAAGAGGGACACTGAAGCTTTCTTT
TRBJ2-5 | TRBV4-1 | TRBD2 | . | CASSQDLGAGKETQYF | TGCGCCAGCAGCCAAGATCTGGGAGCGGGAAAAGAGACCCAGTACTTC
TRBJ2-5 | TRBV29-1 | TRBD2 | . | CSVDWGGGETQYF | TGCAGCGTTGATTGGGGGGGTGGAGAGACCCAGTACTTC
TRBJ1-1 | TRBV6-5 | TRBD1 | . | CASSFRTGGYNTEAFF | TGTGCCAGCAGTTTCCGGACAGGGGGTTATAACACTGAAGCTTTCTTT
TRBJ2-1 | TRBV11-2 | . | . | CASSLWGGNEQFF | TGTGCCAGCAGCTTATGGGGCGGCAATGAGCAGTTCTTC